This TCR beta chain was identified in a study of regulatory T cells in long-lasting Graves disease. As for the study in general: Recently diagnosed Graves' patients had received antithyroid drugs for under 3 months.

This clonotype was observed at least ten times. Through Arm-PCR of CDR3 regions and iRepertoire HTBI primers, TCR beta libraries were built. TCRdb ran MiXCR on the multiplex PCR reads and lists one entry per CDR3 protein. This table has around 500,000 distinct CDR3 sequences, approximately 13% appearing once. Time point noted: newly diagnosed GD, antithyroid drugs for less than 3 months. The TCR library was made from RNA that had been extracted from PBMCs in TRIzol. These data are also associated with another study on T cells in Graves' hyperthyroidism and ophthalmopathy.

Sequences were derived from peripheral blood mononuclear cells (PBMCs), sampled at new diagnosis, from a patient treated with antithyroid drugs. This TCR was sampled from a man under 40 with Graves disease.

CDR3 sequence: CATSDPDRGGRNQPQHF. As DNA, the CDR3 is TGTGCCACCAGTGACCCGGACAGAGGGGGACGCAATCAGCCCCAGCATTTT. The chain uses TRBV24-1 and TRBJ1-5, with D tentatively TRBD1 (6 bases). Germline-derived CDR1 and CDR2 are KGHDR and SFDVKD. The CDR3 has 17 amino acids. Trimming took off 4 bases at V and 2 bases at J, with 17 bases between the two ends.